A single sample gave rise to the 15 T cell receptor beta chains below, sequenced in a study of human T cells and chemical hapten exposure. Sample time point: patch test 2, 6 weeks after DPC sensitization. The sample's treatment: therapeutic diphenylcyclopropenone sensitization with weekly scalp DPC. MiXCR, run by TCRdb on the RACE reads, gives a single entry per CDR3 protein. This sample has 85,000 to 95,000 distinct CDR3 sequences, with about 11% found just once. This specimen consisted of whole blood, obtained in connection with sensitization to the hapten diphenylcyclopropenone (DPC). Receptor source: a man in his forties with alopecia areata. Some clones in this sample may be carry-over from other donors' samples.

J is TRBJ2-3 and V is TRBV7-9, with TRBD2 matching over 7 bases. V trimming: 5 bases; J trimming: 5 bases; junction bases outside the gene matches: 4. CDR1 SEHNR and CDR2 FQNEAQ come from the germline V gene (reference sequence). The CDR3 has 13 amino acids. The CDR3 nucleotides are TGTGCCAGCAGCCCAGGACTAGGAGATACGCAGTATTTT. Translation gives CASSPGLGDTQYF.

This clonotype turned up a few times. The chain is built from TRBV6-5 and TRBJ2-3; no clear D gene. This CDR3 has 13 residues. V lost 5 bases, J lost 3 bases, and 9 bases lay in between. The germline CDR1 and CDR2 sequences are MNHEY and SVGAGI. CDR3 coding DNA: TGTGCCAGCAGTCAGCCTTTAACAGATACGCAGTATTTT. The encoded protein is CASSQPLTDTQYF.

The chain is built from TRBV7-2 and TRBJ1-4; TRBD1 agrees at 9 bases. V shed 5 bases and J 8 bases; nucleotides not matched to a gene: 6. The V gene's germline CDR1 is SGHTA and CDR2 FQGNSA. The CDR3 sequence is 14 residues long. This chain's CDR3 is CASSPDRGWEKLFF. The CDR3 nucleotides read TGTGCCAGCAGCCCGGACAGGGGTTGGGAAAAACTGTTTTTT.

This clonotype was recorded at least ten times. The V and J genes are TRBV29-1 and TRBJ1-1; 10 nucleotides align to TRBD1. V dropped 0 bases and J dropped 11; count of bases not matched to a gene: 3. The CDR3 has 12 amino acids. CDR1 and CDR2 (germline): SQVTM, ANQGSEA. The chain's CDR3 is CSVEEDRGSAFF. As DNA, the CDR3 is TGCAGCGTTGAAGAGGACAGGGGGTCGGCTTTCTTT.

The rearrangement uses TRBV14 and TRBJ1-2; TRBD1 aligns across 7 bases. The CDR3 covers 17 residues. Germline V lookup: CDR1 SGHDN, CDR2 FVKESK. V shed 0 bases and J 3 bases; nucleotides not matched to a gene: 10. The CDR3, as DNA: TGTGCCAGCAGCCAAGAAGGTTTGGACAGGTTGTACTATGGCTACACCTTC. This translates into CASSQEGLDRLYYGYTF.

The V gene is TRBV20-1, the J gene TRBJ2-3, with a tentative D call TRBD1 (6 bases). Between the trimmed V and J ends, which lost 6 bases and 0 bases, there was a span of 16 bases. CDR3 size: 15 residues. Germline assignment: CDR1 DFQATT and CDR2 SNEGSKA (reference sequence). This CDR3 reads CSAMGHRISTDTQYF. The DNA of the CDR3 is TGCAGTGCAATGGGACACCGGATTAGCACAGATACGCAGTATTTT.

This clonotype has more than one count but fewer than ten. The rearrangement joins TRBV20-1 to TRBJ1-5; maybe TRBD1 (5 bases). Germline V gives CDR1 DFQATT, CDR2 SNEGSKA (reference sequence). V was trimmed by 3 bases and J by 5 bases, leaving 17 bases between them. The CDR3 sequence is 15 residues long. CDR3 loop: CSASRTPEAYQPQHF. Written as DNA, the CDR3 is TGCAGTGCTAGTCGGACACCCGAGGCCTATCAGCCCCAGCATTTT.

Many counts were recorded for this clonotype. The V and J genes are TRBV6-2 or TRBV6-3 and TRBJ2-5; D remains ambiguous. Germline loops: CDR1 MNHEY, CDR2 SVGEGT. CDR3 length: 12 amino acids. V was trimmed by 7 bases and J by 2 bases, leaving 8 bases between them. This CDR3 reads CASTAVQETQYF. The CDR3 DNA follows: TGTGCCAGCACGGCGGTTCAAGAGACCCAGTACTTC.

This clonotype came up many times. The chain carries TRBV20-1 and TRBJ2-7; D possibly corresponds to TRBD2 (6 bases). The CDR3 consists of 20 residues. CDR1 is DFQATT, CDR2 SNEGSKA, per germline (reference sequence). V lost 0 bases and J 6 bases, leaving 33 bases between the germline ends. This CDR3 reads CSARDALGGLLGARWGEQYV. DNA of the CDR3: TGCAGTGCTAGAGATGCATTGGGGGGACTTCTTGGGGCTCGGTGGGGCGAGCAGTACGTC.

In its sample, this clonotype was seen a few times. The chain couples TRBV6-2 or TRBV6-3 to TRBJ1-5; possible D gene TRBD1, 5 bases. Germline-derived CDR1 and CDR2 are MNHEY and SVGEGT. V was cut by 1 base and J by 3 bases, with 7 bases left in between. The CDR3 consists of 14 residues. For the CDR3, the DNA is TGTGCCAGCAGTTACTTGGGGCACAATCAGCCCCAGCATTTT. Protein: CASSYLGHNQPQHF.

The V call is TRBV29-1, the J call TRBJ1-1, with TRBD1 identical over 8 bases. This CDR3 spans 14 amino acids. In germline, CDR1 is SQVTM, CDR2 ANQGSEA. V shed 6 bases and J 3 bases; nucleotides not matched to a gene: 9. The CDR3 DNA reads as TGCAGCGTCCGGACAGGGAATATGCACACTGAAGCTTTCTTT. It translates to CSVRTGNMHTEAFF.

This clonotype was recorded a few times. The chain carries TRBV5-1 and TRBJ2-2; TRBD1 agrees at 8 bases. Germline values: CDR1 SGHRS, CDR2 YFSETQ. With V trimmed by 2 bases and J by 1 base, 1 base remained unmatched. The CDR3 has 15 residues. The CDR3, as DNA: TGCGCCAGCAGCTTAGGGACAGGGAACACCGGGGAGCTGTTTTTT. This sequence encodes CASSLGTGNTGELFF.

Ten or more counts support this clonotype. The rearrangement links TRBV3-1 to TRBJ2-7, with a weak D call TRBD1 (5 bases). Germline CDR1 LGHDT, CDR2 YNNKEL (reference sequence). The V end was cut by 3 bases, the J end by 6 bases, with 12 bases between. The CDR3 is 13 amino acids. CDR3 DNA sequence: TGTGCCAGCAGCCACCGCAGGGAATCCGAGCAGTACGTC. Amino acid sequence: CASSHRRESEQYV.

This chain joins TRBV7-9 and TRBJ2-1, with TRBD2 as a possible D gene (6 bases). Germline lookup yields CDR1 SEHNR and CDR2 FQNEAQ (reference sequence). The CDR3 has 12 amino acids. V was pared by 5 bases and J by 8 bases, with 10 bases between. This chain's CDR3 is CASSQGRHEQFF. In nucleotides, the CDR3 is TGTGCCAGCAGCCAAGGGAGGCATGAGCAGTTCTTC.

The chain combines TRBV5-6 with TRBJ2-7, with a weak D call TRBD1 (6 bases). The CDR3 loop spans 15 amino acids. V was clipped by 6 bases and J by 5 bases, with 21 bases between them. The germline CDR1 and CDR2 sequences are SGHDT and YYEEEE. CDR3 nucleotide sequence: TGTGCCAGCATCGAAAACGGGCAGGGGAATGACGAGCAGTACTTC. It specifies CASIENGQGNDEQYF.